This T cell receptor beta chain was sequenced in a study of blood T cell repertoires in COVID-19 (TCRdb year 2020). Regarding the complete study: Samples from collaborators originated in the United States, Italy and Spain and spanned both the acute and convalescent phases of COVID-19. The material from the prospective study consisted of cDNA or gDNA derived from T cells, B-cell-depleted T cells, or PBMCs. Deeply sampled blood TCRbeta repertoires from subjects exposed to, actively infected with, or recovered from COVID-19 were included in the dataset. The repertoires were made available in a free public database intended to serve as a resource for research on the immune response to SARS-CoV-2. The samples were drawn from two sources: the first 160 participants of the ongoing ImmuneRACE study, and 1,200 or so subjects contributed by 6 global collaborators. The sample metadata nearly always contained a de-identified subject ID, COVID-19 status, age in years and sex. Where HLA class I and class II types were available, the types were taken from metadata supplied by the sample provider, not from assay-based typing. The study at large found these results: The amount of clinical and demographic metadata varied by source and participant and was provided uncurated.

The immunoSEQ Assay, a bias-controlled multiplex PCR, was used to amplify TCRbeta CDR3 regions from genomic DNA. The source study handled its data this way. Within the assay, amplification of reference gene primers was used to estimate how many nucleated cells each sample contained. To quantify the absolute abundance of each unique TCRbeta CDR3 rearrangement, sequence reads were collapsed and filtered. For each sample, productive Simpson clonality was calculated as the square root of Simpson's diversity index across productive rearrangements. TCRdb retrieved this table from immuneACCESS and kept in-frame rearrangements only. Not all clones are present; in checked studies, unresolved V genes account for under half, and no reason is known for the remainder. The V and J calls and clone size were taken over from that table, and D and trimming were inferred from the DNA. The table for this sample lists about 230,000 clones; about 84% of them were counted only once. The top ten clonotypes cover about 8% of the sample.

The collaborating institutions used their own protocols to collect whole blood in K2EDTA tubes. For TCRbeta analysis, collaborators shipped samples in one of three forms: frozen whole blood, isolated PBMCs, or DNA extracted from either of those sample types. In regard to this clone: Its antigen is unknown. Base-call qualities are not available, and no considerably larger clone is one nucleotide away.

The receptor was isolated from a woman of 80 years or more with acute or convalescent COVID-19. Source material: peripheral blood.

The CDR3 region: CASSQTMNTEAFF. The DNA reads TGTGCCAGCAGCCAGACTATGAACACTGAAGCTTTCTTT. The chain uses TRBV14 and TRBJ1-1, with no confident D gene call. The junction shows trimming of 3 bases on V and 0 bases on J, plus 5 bases between the germline ends. CDR3 length: 13 amino acids, cysteine to phenylalanine. Only CDR3 DNA is held: 39 bases, read in frame from base 1. The CDR1 and CDR2 encoded by the germline V gene are SGHDN and FVKESK.